This T cell receptor (beta chain) was documented in a study of blood T cell repertoires in COVID-19. Looked up from germline, CDR1 is SGHTS and CDR2 is YDEGEE. After removal of 4 bases from V and 6 bases from J, the junction contained 6 bases not matched to a gene. This CDR3 spans 14 amino acids. The method was immunoSEQ multiplex PCR; TCRdb's version includes in-frame clones alone and lacks a portion of them. The sample has some 93,000 clones; around nine tenths are singletons. J is TRBJ2-1 and V is TRBV5-8; 8 bases map to TRBD2. Sequencing used peripheral blood. The sequence was obtained from a man over 45 with acute or convalescent COVID-19. CDR3 loop: CASSLGLVANEQFF. The CDR3 DNA is TGTGCCAGCAGCCTGGGACTAGTGGCCAATGAGCAGTTCTTC.